Listed here are 5 T cell receptor beta chains from one sample, sequenced in a study of cytomegalovirus exposure and HLA in healthy donors. The study ran its PCR with 60 Vbeta and 13 Jbeta primers. Sequencing was performed with immunoSEQ multiplex PCR; in TCRdb, only in-frame clones are kept and a portion is missing. The sample holds around 72,000 clones, 65% to 70% seen once. The material sequenced was PBMCs. The receptors were sampled from a man aged 40-49 years in good health and CMV-seropositive.

This sequence joins TRBV7-2 and TRBJ1-1; 7 nucleotides match TRBD1. Trimming took 5 bases from V and 2 from J; bases not matched to a gene: 5. This CDR3 comprises 14 residues. Germline values: CDR1 SGHTA, CDR2 FQGNSA. The DNA of the CDR3 is TGTGCCAGCAGCCCTCGACAGGGAAACACTGAAGCTTTCTTT. It specifies CASSPRQGNTEAFF.

J is TRBJ2-2 and V is TRBV7-3, with 10 bases fitting TRBD2. Unmatched junction bases numbered 4, after V lost 3 bases and J lost 6 bases. CDR1 SGHTA and CDR2 FQGTGA come from the germline V gene. This CDR3 is built from 15 residues. CDR3 DNA: TGTGCCAGCAGCTTGGGGCTAGCGGGGGCCGGGGAGCTGTTTTTT. This encodes CASSLGLAGAGELFF.

The rearrangement links TRBV6-1 to TRBJ1-2, with TRBD1 as a possible D gene (6 bases). Germline-derived CDR1 and CDR2 are MNHNS and SASEGT. This CDR3 has 13 residues. V was clipped by 6 bases and J by 0 bases, with 8 bases between them. The chain's CDR3 is CASSQGTNYGYTF. DNA for the CDR3: TGTGCCAGCAGCCAGGGGACTAACTATGGCTACACCTTC.

This clone was seen only a few times. This chain uses TRBV6-1 with TRBJ1-1; maybe TRBD1 (6 bases). V was cut by 4 bases and J by 1 base, with 10 bases left in between. Per the germline V gene, CDR1 is MNHNS and CDR2 is SASEGT. This CDR3 has 14 residues. CDR3 sequence (DNA): TGTGCCAGCAGTGCACAGGGACAGAACACTGAAGCTTTCTTT. Translation gives CASSAQGQNTEAFF.

This clone was counted between two and nine times. The gene calls are TRBV6-1 and TRBJ1-1; 9 nucleotides line up with TRBD1. The V gene's germline CDR1 is MNHNS and CDR2 SASEGT. With V trimmed by 8 bases and J by 3 bases, 10 bases remained unmatched. The CDR3 is made up of 15 amino acids. This CDR3 reads CASRIGQGSHTEAFF. Here the CDR3 DNA reads TGTGCCAGCCGAATAGGACAGGGGTCTCACACTGAAGCTTTCTTT.